A selection of T cell receptor beta chains follows, all from one sample in a study of blood T cells in healthy people across ages. Using its own MiXCR run on the 5' RACE reads, TCRdb lists one record per CDR3 protein. The data show about 640,000 distinct CDR3 sequences, roughly 58% seen once. What was sequenced was blood. The origin of the receptors is a man aged 55-75 years in good health. Each CDR3 is given with its conserved first and last residue. Fields, in order: V gene, J gene, clone size, D gene, CDR3 DNA, CDR3 protein. The D gene is left open where the match is weak. Size is omitted from some rows. Given values are once, few, many or a class for expanded clones.

V: TRBV4-1; J: TRBJ2-6; size: .; D: TRBD2; DNA: TGCGCCAGCAGCCACTCAGTGCGGGGGGCGCATTCTGGGGCCAACGTCCTGACTTTC; CDR3: CASSHSVRGAHSGANVLTF
V: TRBV24-1; J: TRBJ2-1; size: .; D: TRBD2; DNA: TGTGCCACCAGTGATGCTAGCGGGGTGGGGCGGTACAATGAGCAGTTCTTC; CDR3: CATSDASGVGRYNEQFF
V: TRBV20-1; J: TRBJ2-3; size: .; D: TRBD2; DNA: TGCAGTGCTCTAATCCCCCTAGCGGGGGGCACAGATACGCAGTATTTT; CDR3: CSALIPLAGGTDTQYF
V: TRBV6-5; J: TRBJ2-7; size: .; D: TRBD1; DNA: TGTGCCAGCAGTTACTCGGGACAGGGGGCAAACGAGCAGTACTTC; CDR3: CASSYSGQGANEQYF
V: TRBV20-1; J: TRBJ1-6; size: .; D: .; DNA: TGCAGTGCTAGAGGGGAGGGGCGTTATAATTCACCCCTCCACTTT; CDR3: CSARGEGRYNSPLHF
V: TRBV28; J: TRBJ2-7; size: many; D: .; DNA: TGTGCCAGCAGTTCTCCCTACGAGCAGTACTTC; CDR3: CASSSPYEQYF
V: TRBV6-2/TRBV6-3; J: TRBJ1-1; size: .; D: .; DNA: TGTGCCAGCAGTAACGCCCACAGGGCGGCTGAAGCTTTCTTT; CDR3: CASSNAHRAAEAFF
V: TRBV11-2; J: TRBJ2-4; size: .; D: TRBD2; DNA: TGTGCCAGCAGCCACGTGGGGACTAGCGGGGATAAAAACATTCAGTACTTC; CDR3: CASSHVGTSGDKNIQYF
V: TRBV6-5; J: TRBJ2-3; size: .; D: TRBD2; DNA: TGTGCCAGCAGTTACCGGACTAGCGGGGGGTTGGATACGCAGTATTTT; CDR3: CASSYRTSGGLDTQYF
V: TRBV5-1; J: TRBJ2-5; size: .; D: TRBD1; DNA: TGCGCCAGCAGCTTGTGGAGGACAGGGGGCTGGGAGACCCAGTACTTC; CDR3: CASSLWRTGGWETQYF
V: TRBV27; J: TRBJ1-1; size: .; D: .; DNA: TGTGCCAGCAGTTACACCAAGGCGGCAGAAGCTTTCTTT; CDR3: CASSYTKAAEAFF
V: TRBV6-6; J: TRBJ1-2; size: .; D: TRBD1; DNA: TGTGCCAGCGGAGACAGGGGACGATCTAACTATGGCTACACCTTC; CDR3: CASGDRGRSNYGYTF
V: TRBV18; J: TRBJ2-1; size: .; D: .; DNA: TGTGCCAGCTCACCACCGGGCGACAATGAGCAGTTCTTC; CDR3: CASSPPGDNEQFF
V: TRBV5-6; J: TRBJ1-2; size: .; D: .; DNA: TGTGCCAGCAGCTTTCGCCTTATCGGTGGCTACACCTTC; CDR3: CASSFRLIGGYTF
V: TRBV25-1; J: TRBJ2-5; size: .; D: .; DNA: TGTGCCAGCAGTGATGGACGAGGAGAAGAGACCCAGTACTTC; CDR3: CASSDGRGEETQYF
V: TRBV5-1; J: TRBJ2-5; size: .; D: TRBD1; DNA: TGCGCCAGCAGCTTCACAGGGGCACGAGAGACCCAGTACTTC; CDR3: CASSFTGARETQYF
V: TRBV12-3/TRBV12-4; J: TRBJ2-3; size: few; D: .; DNA: TGTGCCAGCAGTCCAGGGATTAGTACAGATACGCAGTATTTT; CDR3: CASSPGISTDTQYF
V: TRBV12-3/TRBV12-4; J: TRBJ2-3; size: .; D: .; DNA: TGTGCCAGCAGCACCTTAGGGGTACGAAGCAATCAGCCCCAGTATTTT; CDR3: CASSTLGVRSNQPQYF
V: TRBV20-1; J: TRBJ1-2; size: few; D: .; DNA: TGCAGTGCCCGGACAGATTCCTATGGCTACACCTTC; CDR3: CSARTDSYGYTF
V: TRBV6-5; J: TRBJ2-4; size: .; D: .; DNA: TGTGCCAGCAGCCAATCCAACATTCAGTACTTC; CDR3: CASSQSNIQYF
V: TRBV5-1; J: TRBJ2-1; size: .; D: TRBD1; DNA: TGCGCCAGCAGCATCGGACAGGGACCCCACAATGAGCAGTTCTTC; CDR3: CASSIGQGPHNEQFF
V: TRBV28; J: TRBJ2-7; size: .; D: .; DNA: TGTGCCAGCCAAGAGGAGGGCCTTTTTAAGCAGTACTTC; CDR3: CASQEEGLFKQYF
V: TRBV12-3/TRBV12-4; J: TRBJ2-7; size: .; D: TRBD1; DNA: TGTGCCAGCAGTGACAGGGCGGACTACGAGCAGTACTTC; CDR3: CASSDRADYEQYF
V: TRBV7-9; J: TRBJ2-4; size: .; D: TRBD1; DNA: TGTGCCAGCAGCATCGGACAGGGGGTTATGTACTTC; CDR3: CASSIGQGVMYF
V: TRBV18; J: TRBJ2-7; size: .; D: .; DNA: TGTGCCAGCTCACTCGGGCAGGACTCCTACGGGCAGTACTTC; CDR3: CASSLGQDSYGQYF
V: TRBV12-3/TRBV12-4; J: TRBJ2-5; size: few; D: .; DNA: TGTGCCAGCAGTTTGCAACTAGCCGGGGAGACCCAGTACTTC; CDR3: CASSLQLAGETQYF
V: TRBV20-1; J: TRBJ1-1; size: .; D: .; DNA: TGCAGTGTAGGAGTGGGGGTGAATAATGAAGCTTTCTTT; CDR3: CSVGVGVNNEAFF
V: TRBV7-9; J: TRBJ1-4; size: once; D: .; DNA: TGTGCCAGCAACACGGGACGGGGGAATGAAAAACTGTTTTTT; CDR3: CASNTGRGNEKLFF
V: TRBV7-2; J: TRBJ2-3; size: .; D: .; DNA: TGTGCCAGCAGCTTAGCGACGGGGACCACAGATACGCAGTATTTT; CDR3: CASSLATGTTDTQYF
V: TRBV7-8; J: TRBJ1-4; size: few; D: .; DNA: TGTGCCAGCAGCTTAGTTACGGGGGGGAACGAAAAACTGTTTTTT; CDR3: CASSLVTGGNEKLFF
V: TRBV6-2/TRBV6-3; J: TRBJ2-1; size: few; D: .; DNA: TGTGCCAGCACCGAACGGGGGGCTACCTACAATGAGCAGTTCTTC; CDR3: CASTERGATYNEQFF
V: TRBV15; J: TRBJ1-5; size: few; D: TRBD1; DNA: TGTGCCACCAGCAGAGACTTAGGACAGGGGATTCAGCCCCAGCATTTT; CDR3: CATSRDLGQGIQPQHF
V: TRBV11-2; J: TRBJ2-7; size: .; D: TRBD1; DNA: TGTGCCAGCAGGAACGCAGGGGGCGCAAAATCCTACGAGCAGTACTTC; CDR3: CASRNAGGAKSYEQYF